These 9 T cell receptor beta chains came from one sample sequenced in a study of cytomegalovirus exposure and HLA in healthy donors. PCR employed 60 Vbeta and 13 Jbeta primers. Clones were read by immunoSEQ multiplex PCR, and TCRdb kept only the in-frame ones, dropping some. The sample carries about 170,000 clones, around 83% recorded once. The material sequenced was PBMCs. These receptors were taken from a man aged 18 to 29 in good health and CMV-seropositive.

The chain uses TRBV6-5 and TRBJ2-2; the match to TRBD1 covers 7 bases. The V gene's germline CDR1 is MNHEY and CDR2 SVGAGI. Losses at the gene ends were 4 bases for V and 1 base for J; bases not matched to a gene: 3. The CDR3 is 15 residues long. In DNA, the CDR3 is TGTGCCAGCAGTTCCCAGGGGGAGAACACCGGGGAGCTGTTTTTT. Amino acid sequence: CASSSQGENTGELFF.

The J gene is TRBJ1-6, the V gene TRBV7-2; maybe TRBD1 (5 bases). Trimming stripped 2 bases from V and 6 bases from J, with 14 bases between. The CDR3 sequence is 16 residues long. CDR1 SGHTA and CDR2 FQGNSA come from the germline V gene. The CDR3 coding sequence is TGTGCCAGCAGCTTAAAGGAGGGACGGCCTAATTCACCCCTCCACTTT. Its translation: CASSLKEGRPNSPLHF. Full variable domain (rest looked up from reference TRBV7-2 and TRBJ1-6): GAGVSQSPSNKVTEKGKDVELRCDPISGHTALYWYRQSLGQGLEFLIYFQGNSAPDKSGLPSDRFSAERTGGSVSTLTIQRTQQEDSAVYLCASSLKEGRPNSPLHFGNGTRLTVT.

This clone has a handful of counts. This rearrangement joins TRBV7-2 to TRBJ1-3; 10 bases map to TRBD1. J was trimmed by 0 bases and V by 5 bases; bases with no gene match: 13. Looked up from germline, CDR1 is SGHTA and CDR2 is FQGNSA. CDR3 length: 19 amino acids. The CDR3 sequence: CASSLRPGQGENSGNTIYF. CDR3 DNA sequence: TGTGCCAGCAGCCTCAGACCCGGACAGGGGGAGAACTCTGGAAACACCATATATTTT.

The CDR3 region is CASSQGTGMDEQYF. DNA for the CDR3: TGTGCCAGCAGCCAGGGGACAGGGATGGACGAGCAGTACTTC. J is TRBJ2-7 and V is TRBV5-6, with 9 bases that match TRBD1. The CDR3 has 14 amino acids. Germline assignment: CDR1 SGHDT and CDR2 YYEEEE. V dropped 4 bases and J dropped 5; count of bases not matched to a gene: 7.

This clone has more than one count but fewer than ten. This rearrangement joins TRBV7-9 to TRBJ2-7; D is ambiguous. The CDR3 loop spans 14 amino acids. V lost 5 bases and J lost 2, with 13 bases in between. Germline CDR1 and CDR2: SEHNR and FQNEAQ (reference sequence). CDR3 DNA: TGTGCCAGCAGCCCCCCCAGGCAGCCCTACGAGCAGTACTTC. It codes for CASSPPRQPYEQYF.

This chain connects TRBV7-2 to TRBJ2-5, with 9 bases aligning to TRBD1. Germline V gene data show CDR1 as SGHTA and CDR2 as FQGNSA. The J segment lost 5 bases and the V segment lost 6 bases, leaving 10 bases of the junction unmatched. The CDR3 has 15 residues. CDR3 residues: CASRPGTGFSETQYF. CDR3 nucleotide sequence: TGTGCCAGCAGACCCGGGACAGGGTTTTCTGAGACCCAGTACTTC.

The V call is TRBV4-1, the J call TRBJ1-2; 8 bases align to TRBD1. V lost 3 bases, J lost 5 bases, and 5 bases stayed unmatched. This CDR3 comprises 14 residues. Germline values: CDR1 MGHRA, CDR2 YSYEKL. CDR3 sequence: CASSQDRVSYGYTF. The CDR3 bases are TGCGCCAGCAGCCAGGACAGGGTTTCGTATGGCTACACCTTC.

J is TRBJ2-3 and V is TRBV7-2, with 14 bases aligning to TRBD2. Losses at the gene ends were 4 bases for V and 0 bases for J; bases not matched to a gene: 6. The CDR3 extends over 18 amino acids. Germline values: CDR1 SGHTA, CDR2 FQGNSA. The DNA of the CDR3 is TGTGCCAGCAGCTCCGGGACTAGCGGGGGCACTAGCACAGATACGCAGTATTTT. This codes for CASSSGTSGGTSTDTQYF.

To note about this clone: The junction shows a germline mismatch at one end, possibly a read error. V gene TRBV5-6 combines with J gene TRBJ2-2, with a tentative D call TRBD2 (7 bases). The CDR3 covers 12 residues. Germline V CDR1 and CDR2: SGHDT, YYEEEE. The CDR3 sequence is CASSPGGRQEFF. CDR3 coding DNA: TGTGCCAGCAGCCCGGGGGGTAGACAGGAGTTCTTT.